A few counts support the clone carrying this T cell receptor beta chain. The data derive from a study of blood T cell repertoires in COVID-19. Whole-study context: Researchers got acute and convalescent COVID-19 samples from the United States, Italy and Spain. From T cells, B-cell-depleted T cells, or PBMCs came the material, which was cDNA or gDNA.

V lost 2 bases and J lost 6, with 6 bases in between. CDR1 and CDR2 (germline): SGHTA, FQGNSA. The CDR3 is 12 amino acids. Original processing methods: Reference gene primer amplification gave estimated nucleated cell counts. Sequenced by immunoSEQ multiplex PCR; TCRdb stores in-frame clones only, minus some. V, J and clone size were drawn from that table, and D and trimming were deduced from the DNA. Altogether about 70,000 clones are present, 81% being singletons, with the ten largest covering roughly 0.83%. The sequenced material came from peripheral blood. V is TRBV7-2 and J is TRBJ2-3, with D unresolved. The origin of this receptor is a woman aged 70-85 years with acute or convalescent COVID-19. The DNA of the CDR3 is TGTGCCAGCAGCTTATACACGGATACGCAGTATTTT. Residues: CASSLYTDTQYF.